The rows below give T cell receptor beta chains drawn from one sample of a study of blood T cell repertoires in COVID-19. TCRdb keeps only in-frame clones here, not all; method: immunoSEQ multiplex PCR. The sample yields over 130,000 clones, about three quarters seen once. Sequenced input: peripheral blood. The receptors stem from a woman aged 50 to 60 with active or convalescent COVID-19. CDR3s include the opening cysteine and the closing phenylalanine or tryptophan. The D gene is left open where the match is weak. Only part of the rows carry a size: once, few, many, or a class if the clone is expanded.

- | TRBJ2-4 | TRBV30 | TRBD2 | TGTGCCTGGAGTGCCGGGACTAGCGGGAGGTGGGACATTCAGTACTTC | CAWSAGTSGRWDIQYF
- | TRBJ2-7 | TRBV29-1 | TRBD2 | TGCAGCGTTGACGCTAGCGGGGCCTCCTACGAGCAGTACTTC | CSVDASGASYEQYF
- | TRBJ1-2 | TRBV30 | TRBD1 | TGTGCCTGGAGTTTGGGCAGGGGGGTTGGCTACACCTTC | CAWSLGRGVGYTF
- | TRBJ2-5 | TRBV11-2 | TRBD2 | TGTGCCAGCAGCAAACGGACTAGCACTGAAGAGACCCAGTACTTC | CASSKRTSTEETQYF
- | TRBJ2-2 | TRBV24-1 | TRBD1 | TGTGCCACCGGAGACAGGGCGCCCACCGGGGAGCTGTTTTTT | CATGDRAPTGELFF
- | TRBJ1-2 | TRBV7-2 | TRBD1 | TGTGCCAGCAGCCCGCGGACAGGCGGCAAGGGGGCATATGGCTACACCTTC | CASSPRTGGKGAYGYTF
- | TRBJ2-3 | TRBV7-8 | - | TGTGCCAGCAGCTTAGCGGGAGACACAGATACGCAGTATTTT | CASSLAGDTDTQYF
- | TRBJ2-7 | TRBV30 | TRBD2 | TGTGCCTGGAGGACTAGCGGCACCTACGAGCAGTACTTC | CAWRTSGTYEQYF
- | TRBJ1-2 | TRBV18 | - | TGTGCCAGCTCACCAGACAGCCTTAACTATGGCTACACCTTC | CASSPDSLNYGYTF
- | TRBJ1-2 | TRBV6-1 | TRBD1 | TGTGCCAGCAGTGAGGACAGGGGGGGTGGCTACACCTTC | CASSEDRGGGYTF
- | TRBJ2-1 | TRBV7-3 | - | TGTGCCAGCAGCTCGGGCAGGGGAAATGAGCAGTTCTTC | CASSSGRGNEQFF
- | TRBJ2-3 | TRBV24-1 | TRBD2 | TGTGCCACCAGTGAAGCGGGAACAGATACGCAGTATTTT | CATSEAGTDTQYF
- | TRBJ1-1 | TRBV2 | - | TGTGCCAGCAGCAACAGGTTGGACACTGAAGCTTTCTTT | CASSNRLDTEAFF
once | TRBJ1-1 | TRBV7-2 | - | TGTGCCAGCAGCTTACCTACCAGAACAGGTGTGAACACTGAAGCTTTCTTT | CASSLPTRTGVNTEAFF
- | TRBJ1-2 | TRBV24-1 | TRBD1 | TGTGCCCCCTATCTCACAGGGGACTATGGCTACACCTTC | CAPYLTGDYGYTF
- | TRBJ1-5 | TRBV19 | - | TGTGCCAGTAGTCCCACAGGTCTTGGCAATCAGCCCCAGCATTTT | CASSPTGLGNQPQHF
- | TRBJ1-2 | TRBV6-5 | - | TGTGCCAGCAGTTACTCGATTCGGAACCACTATGGTGGCTACACCTTC | CASSYSIRNHYGGYTF
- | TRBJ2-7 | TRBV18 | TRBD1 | TGTGCCAGCTCACCAGGGACAGAGTCTGACGAGCAGTACTTC | CASSPGTESDEQYF
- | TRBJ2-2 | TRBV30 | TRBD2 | TGTGCCTGGAGTGTTACGGGGGGGGACACCGGGGAGCTGTTTTTT | CAWSVTGGDTGELFF
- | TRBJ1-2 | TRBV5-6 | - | TGTGCCAGCAGCATTCCGGGTCTCAATCGTGGCTACACCTTC | CASSIPGLNRGYTF
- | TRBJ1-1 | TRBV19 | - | TGTGCCAGTAGTATAGCGAACAGGGCGGATATGAACACTGAAGCTTTCTTT | CASSIANRADMNTEAFF
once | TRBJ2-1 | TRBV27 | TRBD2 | TGTGCCAGCAGACGGACTAGCGGAGCCTACAATGAGCAGTTCTTC | CASRRTSGAYNEQFF
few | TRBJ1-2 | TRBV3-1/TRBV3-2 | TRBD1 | TGTGCCAGCAGAGGACAGGGGGTGGAGTATGGCTACACCTTC | CASRGQGVEYGYTF
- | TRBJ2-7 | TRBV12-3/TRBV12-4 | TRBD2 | TGTGCCAGCAGTGGACTAGCGGGAGTCAATGCGTACTTC | CASSGLAGVNAYF
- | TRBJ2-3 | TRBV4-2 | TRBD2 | TGTGCCAGCAGCCAAGATCATGGCGGGAGGGCGGATACGCAGTATTTT | CASSQDHGGRADTQYF
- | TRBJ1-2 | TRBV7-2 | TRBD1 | TGTGCCAGCAGCTTGACAGGGTATGGCTACACCTTC | CASSLTGYGYTF
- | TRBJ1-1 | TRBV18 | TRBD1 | TGTGCCAGCTCAGCGGACAGGAAGAACACTGAAGCTTTCTTT | CASSADRKNTEAFF
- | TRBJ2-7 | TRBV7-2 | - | TGTGCCAGCAGCACCTCACAGGGTTTTGCCTACGAGCAGTACTTC | CASSTSQGFAYEQYF
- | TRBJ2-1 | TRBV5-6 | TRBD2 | TGTGCCAGCAGTCAAACTAGCGTTTTCAATGAGCAGTTCTTC | CASSQTSVFNEQFF
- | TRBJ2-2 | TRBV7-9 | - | TGTGCCAGCAGCTTCACAGGGATAGGGGAGCTGTTTTTT | CASSFTGIGELFF
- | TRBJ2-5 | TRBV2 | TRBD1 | TGTGCCAGCAGCATAGGGGGCAGGGCGGCCCAGTACTTC | CASSIGGRAAQYF
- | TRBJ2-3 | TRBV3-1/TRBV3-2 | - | TGTGCCAGCAGCCTACAGGGTGGCACAGATACGCAGTATTTT | CASSLQGGTDTQYF
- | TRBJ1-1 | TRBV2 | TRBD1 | TGTGCCAGCAGCTACGACAGGGGAGCTTTCTTT | CASSYDRGAFF
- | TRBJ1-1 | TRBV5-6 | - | TGTGCCAGCAGCGAGGGGGGGGTCCCTGAAGCTTTCTTT | CASSEGGVPEAFF
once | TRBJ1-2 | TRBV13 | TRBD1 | TGTGCCAGCAGCTCCCGGGACAGGGACTATGGCTACACCTTC | CASSSRDRDYGYTF
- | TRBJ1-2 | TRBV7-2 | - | TGTGCCAGCAGCTTAGGCAGAAACTATGGCTACACCTTC | CASSLGRNYGYTF
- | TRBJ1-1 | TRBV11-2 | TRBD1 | TGTGCCAGCAGCAAGGACAGGGTACTTACTGAAGCTTTCTTT | CASSKDRVLTEAFF
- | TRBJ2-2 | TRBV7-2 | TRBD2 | TGTGCCAGCAGCACAGCGGGAGCTCTCACCGGGGAGCTGTTTTTT | CASSTAGALTGELFF
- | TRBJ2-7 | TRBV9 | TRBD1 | TGTGCCAGCAGCGTAGGCCAGGGACAGGGGGCGCGGGAGCAGTACTTC | CASSVGQGQGAREQYF
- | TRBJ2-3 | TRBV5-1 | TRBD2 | TGCGCCAGCAGCTTGGGACTAGCGGGACCGGGCACAGATACGCAGTATTTT | CASSLGLAGPGTDTQYF
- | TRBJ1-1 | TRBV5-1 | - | TGCGCCAGCAGCTTGGTGAGGGGGACTGAAGCTTTCTTT | CASSLVRGTEAFF
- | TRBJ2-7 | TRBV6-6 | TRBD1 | TGTGCCAGCAGGCCTGGGGGACAGGGCAACGAGCAGTACTTC | CASRPGGQGNEQYF
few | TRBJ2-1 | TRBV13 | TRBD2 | TGTGCCAGCAGCTTAGTGGGACTAGCGGGGGGGCCCGATGAGCAGTTCTTC | CASSLVGLAGGPDEQFF
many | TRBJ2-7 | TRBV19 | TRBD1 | TGTGCCAGTGGGCGAGGGGCAGGGGGCCTCCGGGAGCAGTACTTC | CASGRGAGGLREQYF
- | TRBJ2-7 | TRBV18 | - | TGTGCCAGCTCACCGAGCGATAGTCGGGAGCAGTACTTC | CASSPSDSREQYF
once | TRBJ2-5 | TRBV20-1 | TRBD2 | TGCAGTGCCAGTGTCGCGGCGGGAGTGGGAGAGACCCAGTACTTC | CSASVAAGVGETQYF
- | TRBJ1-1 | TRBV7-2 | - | TGTGCCAGCAGCTCCCGGGCCTGGGGGGACACTGAAGCTTTCTTT | CASSSRAWGDTEAFF
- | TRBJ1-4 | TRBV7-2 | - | TGTGCCAGCAGCTCCCCTGGGGGGAATGAAAAACTGTTTTTT | CASSSPGGNEKLFF
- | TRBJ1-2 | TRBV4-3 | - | TGCGCCAGCAGCCAAGCCGTCGGTGGGGGTGGAGGGGTATATGGCTACACCTTC | CASSQAVGGGGGVYGYTF
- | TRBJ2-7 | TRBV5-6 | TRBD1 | TGTGCCAGCAGCCGAGACAGGGGGCGGCTCAAACGGAACGAGCAGTACTTC | CASSRDRGRLKRNEQYF
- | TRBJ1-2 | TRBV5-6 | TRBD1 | TGTGCCAGCAGGTTGGTGGACAGGGGTTATGGCTACACCTTC | CASRLVDRGYGYTF
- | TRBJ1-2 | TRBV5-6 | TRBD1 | TGTGCCAGCAGCTTGGGGGACAGGGCTAACTATGGCTACACCTTC | CASSLGDRANYGYTF
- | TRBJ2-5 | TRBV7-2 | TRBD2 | TGTGCCAGCAGCTTAAGGCTAGCGGGGGGACAAGAGACCCAGTACTTC | CASSLRLAGGQETQYF